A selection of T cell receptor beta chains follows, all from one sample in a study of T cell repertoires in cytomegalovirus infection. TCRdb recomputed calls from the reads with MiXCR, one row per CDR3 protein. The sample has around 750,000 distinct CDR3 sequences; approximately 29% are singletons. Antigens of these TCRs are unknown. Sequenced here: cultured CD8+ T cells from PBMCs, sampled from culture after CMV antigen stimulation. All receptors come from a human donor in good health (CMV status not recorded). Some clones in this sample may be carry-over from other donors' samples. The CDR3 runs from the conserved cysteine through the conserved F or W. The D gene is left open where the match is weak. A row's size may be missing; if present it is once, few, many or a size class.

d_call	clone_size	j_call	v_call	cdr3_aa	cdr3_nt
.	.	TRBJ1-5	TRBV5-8	CASSLWGESNQPQHF	TGTGCCAGCAGCTTGTGGGGGGAAAGCAATCAGCCCCAGCATTTT
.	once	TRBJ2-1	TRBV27	CASSLSDANEQFF	TGTGCCAGCAGTTTATCAGATGCCAATGAGCAGTTCTTC
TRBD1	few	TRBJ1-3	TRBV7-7	CASSPGQGLGNTIYF	TGTGCTAGCAGCCCGGGACAGGGGCTGGGAAACACCATATATTTT
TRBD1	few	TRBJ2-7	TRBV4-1	CASSQRQGGHEQYF	TGCGCCAGCAGCCAGCGACAGGGGGGACACGAGCAGTACTTC
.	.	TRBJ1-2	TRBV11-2	CASRTDKDNYGYTF	TGTGCCAGCAGGACGGACAAAGATAACTATGGCTACACCTTC
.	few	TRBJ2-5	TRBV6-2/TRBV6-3	CASSSLDGTEETQYF	TGTGCCAGCAGTTCCTTGGACGGGACCGAGGAGACCCAGTACTTC
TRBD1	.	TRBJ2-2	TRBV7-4	CASTQYKDRDTGELFF	TGTGCCAGCACCCAATACAAGGACAGGGACACCGGGGAGCTGTTTTTT
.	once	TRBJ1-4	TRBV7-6	CASSLAPDPEKLFF	TGTGCCAGCAGCTTAGCGCCAGACCCCGAAAAACTGTTTTTT
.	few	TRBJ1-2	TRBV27	CASSLLGGTPNYGYTF	TGTGCCAGCAGTTTACTGGGTGGGACTCCTAACTATGGCTACACCTTC
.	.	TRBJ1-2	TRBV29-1	CSVENERTPDGYTF	TGCAGCGTTGAAAATGAACGGACTCCCGATGGCTACACCTTC
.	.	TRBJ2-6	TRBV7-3	CASSIGPFGANVLTF	TGTGCCAGCAGCATCGGCCCTTTTGGGGCCAACGTCCTGACTTTC
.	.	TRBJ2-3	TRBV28	CASSLGNRGDTQYF	TGTGCCAGCAGTTTAGGCAATAGGGGAGATACGCAGTATTTT
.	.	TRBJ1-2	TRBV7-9	CASSQGDGHKSGYTF	TGTGCCAGCAGTCAAGGTGACGGACACAAGTCCGGCTACACCTTC
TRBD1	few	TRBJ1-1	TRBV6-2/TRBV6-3	CASSYPLDRLEAFF	TGTGCCAGCAGCTATCCCTTGGACAGGCTAGAAGCTTTCTTT
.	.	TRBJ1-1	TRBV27	CASSLRGVVSEAFF	TGTGCCAGCAGTTTGCGGGGGGTCGTTTCTGAAGCTTTCTTT
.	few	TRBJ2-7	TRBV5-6	CASSHGQSLSSYEQYF	TGTGCCAGCAGCCATGGACAGTCTCTGTCCTCCTACGAGCAGTACTTC
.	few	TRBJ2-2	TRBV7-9	CASRLEGQELFF	TGTGCCAGCAGACTCGAGGGACAGGAGCTGTTTTTT
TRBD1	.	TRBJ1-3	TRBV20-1	CSVRGDSSAGNTIYF	TGCAGTGTTAGGGGGGACAGTTCGGCTGGAAACACCATATATTTT
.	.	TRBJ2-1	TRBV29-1	CSVVYLEWSPYEQFF	TGCAGCGTTGTATATTTAGAGTGGAGCCCTTACGAGCAGTTCTTC
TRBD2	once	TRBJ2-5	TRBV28	CASSFPGGGSQETQYF	TGTGCCAGCAGTTTCCCGGGGGGGGGGAGCCAAGAGACCCAGTACTTC
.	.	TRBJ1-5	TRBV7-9	CASSLEDKNQPQHF	TGTGCCAGCAGCTTAGAGGACAAGAATCAGCCCCAGCATTTT
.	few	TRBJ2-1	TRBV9	CASSIGGSSNEQFF	TGTGCCAGCAGCATCGGGGGCAGCAGCAATGAGCAGTTCTTC
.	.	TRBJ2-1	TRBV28	CASSLEGPLNNEQFF	TGTGCCAGCAGTTTAGAGGGGCCCCTTAACAATGAGCAGTTCTTC
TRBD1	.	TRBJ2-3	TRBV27	CASSRGQAEYF	TGTGCCAGCAGTAGGGGACAGGCGGAGTATTTT
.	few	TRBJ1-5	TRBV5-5	CASSLWGYNQPQHF	TGTGCCAGCAGCTTATGGGGGTACAATCAGCCCCAGCATTTT
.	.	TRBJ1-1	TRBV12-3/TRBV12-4	CASSLESRRRKAFF	TGTGCCAGCAGTTTAGAATCGAGGCGGAGGAAAGCTTTCTTT
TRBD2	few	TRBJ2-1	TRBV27	CASSLGPLPGGTYNEQFF	TGTGCCAGCAGTTTAGGCCCCCTCCCGGGGGGTACATACAATGAGCAGTTCTTC
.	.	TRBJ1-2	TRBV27	CASSLTRQGPYGYTF	TGTGCCAGCAGCCTGACCCGACAAGGGCCTTATGGCTACACCTTC
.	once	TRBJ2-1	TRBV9	CASRGPGGSEQFF	TGTGCCAGCAGAGGCCCAGGTGGCAGTGAGCAGTTCTTC
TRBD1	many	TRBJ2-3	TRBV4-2	CASSQDPGQGADTQYF	TGTGCCAGCAGCCAAGATCCCGGACAGGGGGCAGATACGCAGTATTTT
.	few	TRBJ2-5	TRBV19	CASSIDAGSGETQYF	TGTGCCAGTAGTATAGATGCAGGGAGTGGAGAGACCCAGTACTTC
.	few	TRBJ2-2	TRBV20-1	CSASGPLGPGELFF	TGCAGTGCTAGTGGCCCACTAGGCCCCGGGGAGCTGTTTTTT
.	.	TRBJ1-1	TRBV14	CASRSLSQDFRTEAFF	TGTGCCAGCAGATCACTAAGCCAAGATTTTAGGACTGAAGCTTTCTTT
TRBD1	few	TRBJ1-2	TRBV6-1	CASNTGGPGYTF	TGTGCCAGCAATACAGGGGGCCCGGGCTACACCTTC
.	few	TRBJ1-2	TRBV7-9	CASSLPEGSGGNYGYTF	TGTGCCAGCAGCCTCCCGGAGGGTTCGGGGGGAAACTATGGCTACACCTTC
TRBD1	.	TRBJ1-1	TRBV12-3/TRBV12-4	CASGYRGGGTEAFF	TGTGCCAGCGGTTACAGGGGGGGTGGCACTGAAGCTTTCTTT
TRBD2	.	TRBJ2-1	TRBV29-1	CSVRLAGYNEQFF	TGCAGCGTTCGGCTAGCGGGCTACAATGAGCAGTTCTTC
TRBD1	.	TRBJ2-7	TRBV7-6	CASSLGGTGLYEQYF	TGTGCCAGCAGCTTAGGCGGGACAGGGCTATACGAGCAGTACTTC
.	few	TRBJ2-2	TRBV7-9	CASSLAGAIPGELFF	TGTGCCAGCAGCTTAGCGGGGGCGATTCCAGGGGAGCTGTTTTTT
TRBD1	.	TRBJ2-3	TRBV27	CASRKGASTDTQYF	TGTGCCAGCAGAAAGGGGGCGAGCACAGATACGCAGTATTTT
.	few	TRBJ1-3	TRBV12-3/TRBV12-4	CASSYGWSGNTIYF	TGTGCCAGCAGTTACGGGTGGTCAGGAAACACCATATATTTT
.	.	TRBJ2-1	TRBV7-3	CASSLLSGAYNEQFF	TGTGCCAGCAGCTTACTATCAGGGGCCTACAATGAGCAGTTCTTC
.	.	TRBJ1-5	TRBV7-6	CASRQEGSNQPQHF	TGTGCCAGCAGGCAGGAAGGGAGCAATCAGCCCCAGCATTTT
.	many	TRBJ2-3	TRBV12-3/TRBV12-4	CASSQDWGTDTQYF	TGTGCCAGCAGTCAAGATTGGGGCACAGATACGCAGTATTTT
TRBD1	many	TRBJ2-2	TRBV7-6	CASSLVGTEDTGELFF	TGTGCCAGCAGCTTAGTCGGGACAGAGGACACCGGGGAGCTGTTTTTT
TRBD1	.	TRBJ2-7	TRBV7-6	CASSPQNPTGGPAYEQYF	TGTGCCAGCAGCCCCCAGAACCCGACAGGGGGCCCCGCCTACGAGCAGTACTTC
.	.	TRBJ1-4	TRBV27	CASSLIGGSAEKLFF	TGTGCCAGCAGTTTAATCGGGGGATCAGCGGAAAAACTGTTTTTT
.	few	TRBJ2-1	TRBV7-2	CASSLAPGTVSYNEQFF	TGTGCCAGCAGCTTAGCTCCCGGGACTGTCTCCTACAATGAGCAGTTCTTC
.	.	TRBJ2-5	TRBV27	CASSFRGGAGETQYF	TGTGCCAGCAGTTTCCGTGGGGGGGCCGGGGAGACCCAGTACTTC
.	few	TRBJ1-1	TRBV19	CASSIDLGTGTEAFF	TGTGCCAGTAGTATAGATCTAGGGACTGGCACTGAAGCTTTCTTT